One and the same sample provided the 11 T cell receptor beta chains below, sequenced in a study of shared clonotypes between healthy human individuals. Method: immunoSEQ multiplex PCR; TCRdb's copy keeps in-frame clones and lacks some. This sample has more than 400,000 clones, with roughly 80% found just once. Sequencing was carried out using PBMCs. These receptors were taken from a woman aged 40 to 50 in good health. Some clones in this sample may be carry-over from other donors' samples.

This chain uses TRBV27 with TRBJ1-1, with D perhaps TRBD1 (5 bases). The CDR3 has 14 amino acids. In germline, CDR1 is MNHEY, CDR2 SMNVEV (reference sequence). Between the trimmed V and J ends, which lost 2 bases and 5 bases, there was a span of 12 bases. The CDR3 DNA reads as TGTGCCAGCAGTTTAAGGGGACCCGGGACTGAAGCTTTCTTT. Translation: CASSLRGPGTEAFF.

This sequence joins TRBV9 and TRBJ2-7, with 7 nucleotides matching TRBD2. Per the germline V gene, CDR1 is SGDLS and CDR2 is YYNGEE. The CDR3 extends over 16 amino acids. V gave up 4 bases and J gave up 2 bases; unmatched junction bases: 12. The CDR3 loop reads CASSLSGREMAYEQYF. Here the CDR3 DNA reads TGTGCCAGCAGCCTCTCCGGGCGGGAGATGGCCTACGAGCAGTACTTC. Full variable domain (remainder filled in from reference TRBV9 and TRBJ2-7): DSGVTQTPKHLITATGQRVTLRCSPRSGDLSVYWYQQSLDQGLQFLIQYYNGEERAKGNILERFSAQQFPDLHSELNLSSLELGDSALYFCASSLSGREMAYEQYFGPGTRLTVT.

This clone has only a few counts. A far larger clone is one base from this, pointing to a likely read error. V usage is TRBV11-2 and J usage is TRBJ1-1, with D hard to call. Germline loops: CDR1 SGHAT, CDR2 FQNNGV. V was shortened by 6 bases and J by 1 base, with 9 bases between the two germline ends. CDR3 size: 13 residues. As DNA, the CDR3 is TGTGCCAGCAGTCGAAGGGAGAACACTGAAGCTTTCTTT. As protein: CASSRRENTEAFF.

Regarding this clone: A read error likely explains this, since a far larger clone differs by one base. The chain joins TRBV30 to TRBJ1-1; the D gene is possibly TRBD1 (6 bases). Deletions cut 4 bases from V and 1 base from J, with 13 bases between. CDR1 and CDR2 from the germline V gene are GTSNPN and SVGIG (reference sequence). CDR3 size: 14 residues. CDR3 DNA sequence: TGTGCCTGGATAGCGGGACATCGGAACACTGAAGCTTTCTTT. Protein sequence: CAWIAGHRNTEAFF.

The rearrangement uses TRBV28 and TRBJ2-7; possible D gene TRBD1, 5 bases. The CDR3 length is 14 residues. The germline gives CDR1 MDHEN, CDR2 SYDVKM. V was cut by 5 bases and J by 3 bases, with 14 bases left in between. Written as DNA, the CDR3 is TGTGCCAGCAGTCTTAGGACACCCAACTACGAGCAGTACTTC. This codes for CASSLRTPNYEQYF.

The chain is built from TRBV7-2 and TRBJ2-7; tentatively, D is TRBD2 (6 bases). The V gene's germline CDR1 is SGHTA and CDR2 FQGNSA. With 5 bases removed from V and 7 bases from J, the gap between germline ends came to 21 bases. CDR3 length equals 15 residues. The CDR3 region has the DNA TGTGCCAGCAGCCTTTGGACCTACCTGGGGGGTGAGCAGTACTTC. It codes for CASSLWTYLGGEQYF.

Remarks on this clone: The junction departs from the called germline gene at one end, perhaps through a read error. This chain uses TRBV30 with TRBJ1-1, with unresolved D. The CDR3 contains 15 residues. The germline V gene has CDR1 GTSNPN and CDR2 SVGIG (reference sequence). CDR3 bases: TGTGACTGGAGTGTAGACCCTCAACTGAACACTGAAGCTTTCTTT. It codes for CDWSVDPQLNTEAFF.

V is TRBV6-1 and J is TRBJ2-7; TRBD2 matches 10 bases. The germline V gene encodes CDR1 MNHNS and CDR2 SASEGT. The CDR3 length is 16 residues. V lost 2 bases and J lost 2; bases outside the gene matches: 6. The CDR3 reads CASSEPQLAGPYEQYF. CDR3 DNA sequence: TGTGCCAGCAGTGAACCACAACTAGCGGGACCCTACGAGCAGTACTTC.

The chain is built from TRBV5-5 and TRBJ1-5; D is perhaps TRBD1 (5 bases). The CDR3 length is 15 residues. Trimming took off 3 bases at V and 0 bases at J, with 10 bases between the two ends. Per germline, CDR1 SGHKS and CDR2 YYEKEE (reference sequence). CDR3 DNA sequence: TGTGCCAGCAGCTATGGACAAAATAGCAATCAGCCCCAGCATTTT. It is translated as CASSYGQNSNQPQHF.

The rearrangement uses TRBV7-2 and TRBJ2-3, with D unresolved. V was trimmed by 2 bases and J by 3 bases, leaving 9 bases between them. Looked up from germline, CDR1 is SGHTA and CDR2 is FQGNSA. This CDR3 has 14 amino acids. CDR3 bases: TGTGCCAGCAGCTTATCCGCAGATACAGATACGCAGTATTTT. It translates to CASSLSADTDTQYF.

The chain is built from TRBV20-1 and TRBJ2-1; D gene ambiguous. V lost 3 bases, J lost 10 bases, and 10 bases lay in between. The CDR3 is 11 residues long. Germline values: CDR1 DFQATT, CDR2 SNEGSKA (reference sequence). CDR3: CSASLLWEQFF. The CDR3 DNA reads TGCAGTGCTAGTTTGCTTTGGGAGCAGTTCTTC.